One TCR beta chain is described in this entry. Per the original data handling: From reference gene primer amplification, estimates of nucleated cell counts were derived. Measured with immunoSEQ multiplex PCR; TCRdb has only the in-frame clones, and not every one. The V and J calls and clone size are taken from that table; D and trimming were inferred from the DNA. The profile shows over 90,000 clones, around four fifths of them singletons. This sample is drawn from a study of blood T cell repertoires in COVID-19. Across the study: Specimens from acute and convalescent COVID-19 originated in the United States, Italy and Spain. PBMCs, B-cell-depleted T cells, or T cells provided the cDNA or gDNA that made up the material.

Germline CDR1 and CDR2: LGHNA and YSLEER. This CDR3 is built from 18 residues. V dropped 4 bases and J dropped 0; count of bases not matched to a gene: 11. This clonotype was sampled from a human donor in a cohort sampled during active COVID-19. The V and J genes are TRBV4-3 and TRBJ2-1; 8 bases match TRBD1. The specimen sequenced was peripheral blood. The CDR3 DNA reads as TGCGCCAGCAGCCCCGGACAGGGCGTCCCGAGCTCCTACAATGAGCAGTTCTTC. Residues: CASSPGQGVPSSYNEQFF.